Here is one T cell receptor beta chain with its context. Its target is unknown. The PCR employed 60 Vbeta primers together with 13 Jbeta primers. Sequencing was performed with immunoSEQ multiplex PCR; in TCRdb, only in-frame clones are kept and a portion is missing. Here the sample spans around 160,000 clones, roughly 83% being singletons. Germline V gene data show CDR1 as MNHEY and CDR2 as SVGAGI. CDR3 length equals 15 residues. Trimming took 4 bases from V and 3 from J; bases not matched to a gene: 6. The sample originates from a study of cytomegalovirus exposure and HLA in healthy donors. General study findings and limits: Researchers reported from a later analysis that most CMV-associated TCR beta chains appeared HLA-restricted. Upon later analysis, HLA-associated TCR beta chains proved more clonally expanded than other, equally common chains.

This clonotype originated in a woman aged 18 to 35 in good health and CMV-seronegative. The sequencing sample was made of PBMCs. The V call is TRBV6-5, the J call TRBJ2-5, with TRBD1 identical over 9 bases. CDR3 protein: CASSSPGTGKETQYF. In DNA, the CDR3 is TGTGCCAGCAGTTCGCCCGGGACAGGGAAAGAGACCCAGTACTTC.